This T cell receptor (beta chain) came from a study of cytomegalovirus exposure and HLA in healthy donors. In this sample, this clone turned up a few times. When sampled, the donors appeared nominally healthy, though they likely had unrecorded immune exposures. The V and J ends lost 3 bases and 2 bases, in that order; junction bases with no gene match: 9. Germline CDR1 LNHDA, CDR2 SQIVND (reference sequence). CDR3 length: 16 amino acids. The PCR employed 60 Vbeta primers together with 13 Jbeta primers. The assay was immunoSEQ multiplex PCR, and TCRdb's table has in-frame clones only and misses some. The data contain roughly 92,000 clones, 7.5% to 8.5% of them singletons.

V gene TRBV19 combines with J gene TRBJ1-1; TRBD1 agrees at 7 bases. The source material was PBMCs. This sequence originates from a man aged 45-65 years in good health and CMV-seronegative. In DNA form, the CDR3 reads TGTGCCAGTAGTATGACAGGGACTCTGGAAAACACTGAAGCTTTCTTT. This encodes CASSMTGTLENTEAFF.